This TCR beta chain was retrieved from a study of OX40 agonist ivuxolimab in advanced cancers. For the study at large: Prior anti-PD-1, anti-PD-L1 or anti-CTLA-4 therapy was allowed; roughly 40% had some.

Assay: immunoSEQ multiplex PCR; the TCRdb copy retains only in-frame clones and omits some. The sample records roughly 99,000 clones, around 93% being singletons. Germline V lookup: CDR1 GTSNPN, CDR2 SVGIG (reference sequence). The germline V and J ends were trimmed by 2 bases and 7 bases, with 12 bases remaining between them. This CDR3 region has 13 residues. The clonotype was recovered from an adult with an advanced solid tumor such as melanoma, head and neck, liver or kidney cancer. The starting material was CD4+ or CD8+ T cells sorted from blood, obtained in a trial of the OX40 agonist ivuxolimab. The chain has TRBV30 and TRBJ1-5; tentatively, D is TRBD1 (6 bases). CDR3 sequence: CAWSQNRAQPQHF. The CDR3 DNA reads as TGTGCCTGGAGTCAGAACAGGGCGCAGCCCCAGCATTTT.